These 2 T cell receptor beta chains were all obtained from the same sample, sequenced in a study of T-cell memory formation after mild COVID-19. Each CDR3 protein gets one entry after TCRdb re-called the 5' RACE reads with MiXCR. The sample carries 470,000 or so distinct CDR3 sequences, about 20% recorded once. Sequences were obtained from PBMCs or a T cell subset sorted from them (not recorded which). Source of these receptors: an adult woman who had mild COVID-19 (a few samples of this study predate the infection). Cell type and time point are not known.

The sample holds a few counts of this clonotype. This chain links TRBV7-2 with TRBJ1-2, with D possibly matching TRBD1 (6 bases). This CDR3 is built from 15 residues. V was pared by 3 bases and J by 4 bases, with 15 bases between. Per the germline V gene, CDR1 is SGHTA and CDR2 is FQGNSA. The CDR3 loop is CASSFSGQGSYGYTF. Written as DNA, the CDR3 is TGTGCCAGCAGCTTTTCGGGACAAGGATCCTATGGCTACACCTTC.

The chain combines TRBV19 with TRBJ2-1; the D is unclear. V was shortened by 4 bases and J by 9 bases, with 10 bases between the two germline ends. Germline V gene data show CDR1 as LNHDA and CDR2 as SQIVND (reference sequence). The CDR3 totals 12 residues. CDR3 protein: CASSTPRREQFF. The CDR3 DNA is TGTGCCAGTAGTACGCCCAGGCGTGAGCAGTTCTTC.